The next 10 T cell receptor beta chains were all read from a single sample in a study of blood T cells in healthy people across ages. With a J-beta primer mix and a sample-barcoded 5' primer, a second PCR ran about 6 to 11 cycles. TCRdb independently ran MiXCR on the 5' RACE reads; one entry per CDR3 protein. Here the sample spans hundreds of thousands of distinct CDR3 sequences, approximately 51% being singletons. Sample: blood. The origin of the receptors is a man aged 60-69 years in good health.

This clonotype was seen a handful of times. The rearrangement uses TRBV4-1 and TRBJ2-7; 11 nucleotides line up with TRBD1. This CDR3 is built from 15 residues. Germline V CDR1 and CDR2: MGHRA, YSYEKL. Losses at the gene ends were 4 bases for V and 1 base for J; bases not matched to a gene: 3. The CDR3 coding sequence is TGCGCCAGCAGCCGGGGACAGGGGGGATCCTACGAGCAGTACTTC. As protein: CASSRGQGGSYEQYF.

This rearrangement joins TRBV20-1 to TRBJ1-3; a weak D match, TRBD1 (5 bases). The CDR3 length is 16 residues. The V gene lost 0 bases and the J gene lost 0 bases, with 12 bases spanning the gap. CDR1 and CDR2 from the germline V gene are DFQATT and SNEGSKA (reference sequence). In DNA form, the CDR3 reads TGCAGTGCTAGAGATTGGGGCCTGAGCTCTGGAAACACCATATATTTT. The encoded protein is CSARDWGLSSGNTIYF.

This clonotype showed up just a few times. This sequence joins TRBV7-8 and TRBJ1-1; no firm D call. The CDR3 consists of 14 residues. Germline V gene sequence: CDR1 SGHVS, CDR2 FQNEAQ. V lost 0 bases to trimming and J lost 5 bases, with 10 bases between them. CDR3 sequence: CASSLAAGGTEAFF. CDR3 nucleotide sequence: TGTGCCAGCAGCTTAGCCGCGGGAGGGACTGAAGCTTTCTTT. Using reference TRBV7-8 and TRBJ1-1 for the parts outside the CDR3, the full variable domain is GAGVSQSPRYKVAKRGQDVALRCDPISGHVSLFWYQQALGQGPEFLTYFQNEAQLDKSGLPSDRFFAERPEGSVSTLKIQRTQQEDSAVYLCASSLAAGGTEAFFGQGTRLTVV.

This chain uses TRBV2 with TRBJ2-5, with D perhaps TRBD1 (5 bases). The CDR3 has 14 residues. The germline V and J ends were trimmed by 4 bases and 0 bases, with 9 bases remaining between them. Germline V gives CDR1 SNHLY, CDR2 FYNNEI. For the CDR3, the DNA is TGTGCCAGCAGTGTACAGGAATACCAAGAGACCCAGTACTTC. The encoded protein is CASSVQEYQETQYF. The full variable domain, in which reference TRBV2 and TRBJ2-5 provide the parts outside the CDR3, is EPEVTQTPSHQVTQMGQEVILRCVPISNHLYFYWYRQILGQKVEFLVSFYNNEISEKSEIFDDQFSVERPDGSNFTLKIRSTKLEDSAMYFCASSVQEYQETQYFGPGTRLLVL.

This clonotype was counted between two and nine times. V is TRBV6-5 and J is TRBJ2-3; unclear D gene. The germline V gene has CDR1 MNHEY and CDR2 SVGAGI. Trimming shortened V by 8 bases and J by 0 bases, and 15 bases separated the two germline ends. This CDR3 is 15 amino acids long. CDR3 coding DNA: TGTGCCAGCCTTAGAAGGGCCGGAAGCACAGATACGCAGTATTTT. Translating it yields CASLRRAGSTDTQYF.

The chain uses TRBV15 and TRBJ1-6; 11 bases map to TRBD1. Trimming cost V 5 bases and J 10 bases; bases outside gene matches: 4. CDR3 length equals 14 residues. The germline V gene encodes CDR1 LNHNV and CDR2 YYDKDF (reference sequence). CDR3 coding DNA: TGTGCCACCAGCGGGTGGACAGGGGGCTCACCCCTCCACTTT. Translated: CATSGWTGGSPLHF.

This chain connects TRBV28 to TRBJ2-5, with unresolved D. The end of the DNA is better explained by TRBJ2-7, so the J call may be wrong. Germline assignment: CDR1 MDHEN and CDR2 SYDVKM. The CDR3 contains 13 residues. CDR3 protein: CASARLDLGEQYF. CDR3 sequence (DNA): TGTGCCAGCGCCCGGCTAGACCTTGGCGAGCAGTACTTC.

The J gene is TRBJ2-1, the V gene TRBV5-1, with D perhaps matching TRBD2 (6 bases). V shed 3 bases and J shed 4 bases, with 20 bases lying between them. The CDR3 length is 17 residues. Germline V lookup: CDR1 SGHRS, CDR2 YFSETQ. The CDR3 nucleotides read TGCGCCAGCAGCTGGGGGGACCCTTCAAATAATTACAATGAGCAGTTCTTC. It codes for CASSWGDPSNNYNEQFF.

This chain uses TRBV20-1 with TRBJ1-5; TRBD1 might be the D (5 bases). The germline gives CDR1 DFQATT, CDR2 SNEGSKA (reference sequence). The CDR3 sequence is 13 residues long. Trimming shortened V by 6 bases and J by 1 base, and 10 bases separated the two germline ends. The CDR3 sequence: CSASKGSNQPQHF. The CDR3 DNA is TGCAGTGCCTCAAAGGGGAGCAATCAGCCCCAGCATTTT.

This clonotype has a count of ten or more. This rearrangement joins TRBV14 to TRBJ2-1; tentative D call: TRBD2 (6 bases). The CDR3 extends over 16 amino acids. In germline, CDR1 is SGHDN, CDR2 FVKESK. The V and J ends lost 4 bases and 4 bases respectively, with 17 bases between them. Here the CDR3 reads CASSPQAGYAYNEQFF. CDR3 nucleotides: TGTGCCAGCAGCCCACAGGCGGGATACGCGTACAATGAGCAGTTCTTC.